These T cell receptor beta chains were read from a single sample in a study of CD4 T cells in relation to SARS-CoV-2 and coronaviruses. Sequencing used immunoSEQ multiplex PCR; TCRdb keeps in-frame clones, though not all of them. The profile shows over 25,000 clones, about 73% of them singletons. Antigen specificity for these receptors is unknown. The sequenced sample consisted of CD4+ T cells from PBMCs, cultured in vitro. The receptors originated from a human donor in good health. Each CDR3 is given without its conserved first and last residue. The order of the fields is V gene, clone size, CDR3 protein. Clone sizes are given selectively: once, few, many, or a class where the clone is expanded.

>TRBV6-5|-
ASTGLASYNEQF
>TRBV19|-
ASTRSQTAAGGTDTQY
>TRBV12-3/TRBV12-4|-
ASSLGNYGYT
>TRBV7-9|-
ASSTTQGADTEAF
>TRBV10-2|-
ASRSSRLAGEENTGELF
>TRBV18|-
ASSLDSPLGLAGGLYEQY
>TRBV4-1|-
ASSQFLGQRSGANVLT
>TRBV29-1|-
SVEGTGLGYT
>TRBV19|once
ATQSQGGQGDEKLF
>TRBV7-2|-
ASSSTSGGLQEQF
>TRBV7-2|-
ASSLEGRPFTDTQY
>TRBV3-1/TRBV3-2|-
ASRSSYGYT
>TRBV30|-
AWSALVGEQF
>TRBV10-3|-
AISEELVRETQY
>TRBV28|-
AITDRTSTDTQY
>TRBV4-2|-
ASSQGGQDINEQF
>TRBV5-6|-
ASSLDSARAF
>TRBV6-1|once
ASSETGTTGDRETQY
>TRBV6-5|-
ASSRLRQGSEAF
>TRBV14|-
ASSQGIAGIYEQY
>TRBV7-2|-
ASSLGFRGHGYT
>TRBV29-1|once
SATSGQDNSGLYGYT
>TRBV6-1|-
ASSEFYEQY
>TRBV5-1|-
ASSARSTNEQF
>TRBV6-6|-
ASSYLGTGDSPLH
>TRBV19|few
ASSRSFYEKLF
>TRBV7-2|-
ASIPGQVFSVPYGYT
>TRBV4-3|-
ASSQDRTGVRYGYT
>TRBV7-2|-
ASSPTAVTEAF
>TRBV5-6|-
ASSFRTSGRNTDTQY
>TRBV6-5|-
ASSPTGDHEKLF
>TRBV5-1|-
ASTDLGGYT
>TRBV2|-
ASSEGLAVSQSEQY
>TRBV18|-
ASSVVGLSLDTQY
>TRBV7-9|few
ASSLLQGDEKLF
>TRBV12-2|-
ASRLAFVVTYEQY
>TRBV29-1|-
SVEGAGGVRYT
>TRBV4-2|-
ASSQGGEGEKLF
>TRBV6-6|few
ASRRGTGDLYGYT
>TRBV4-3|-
ASSQDRGDTEAF
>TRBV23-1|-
ASSQSASGPKTMNTEAF
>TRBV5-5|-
ASSWSGGVGNIQY
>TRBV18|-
ASSPPSGTNYGYT
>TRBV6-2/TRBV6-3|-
ASSYEARLTDTQY